This T cell receptor (beta chain) stems from a study of cytomegalovirus exposure and HLA in healthy donors. Assay used: immunoSEQ multiplex PCR; TCRdb lists only in-frame clones, some missing. The repertoire has a few hundred thousand clones, 90% of them found once; the top ten carry around 0.34%. This clone came up once. V was clipped by 0 bases and J by 6 bases; unmatched bases: 9. Per the germline V gene, CDR1 is SGDLS and CDR2 is YYNGEE. This CDR3 spans 17 amino acids. Sequences were obtained from PBMCs. This TCR came from a woman aged 18 to 35 in good health and CMV-seronegative. The V call is TRBV9, the J call TRBJ2-1; 10 nucleotides align to TRBD2. The CDR3 nucleotides read TGTGCCAGCAGCGTAGAGGCCGGGACTAGCGACGGCAATGAGCAGTTCTTC. Translating it yields CASSVEAGTSDGNEQFF.